These T cell receptor beta chains were read from a single sample in a study of blood T cell repertoires in COVID-19. Produced via immunoSEQ multiplex PCR; TCRdb's table is partial and in-frame only. The table includes around 300,000 clones, around 87% detected once. Sequenced: peripheral blood. The receptor set was obtained from a woman aged 35 to 49 with COVID-19, enrolled during active disease. Both conserved end residues are trimmed from each CDR3. Fields, in order: D gene, J gene, CDR3 length, V gene, CDR3 protein. D genes are given only for firm matches.

TRBD2 | TRBJ2-5 | 15 | TRBV19 | ASSTSHGTSGRETQY
- | TRBJ1-6 | 12 | TRBV27 | ASSAGPHNSPLH
- | TRBJ1-4 | 11 | TRBV24-1 | ATSAATNEKLF
- | TRBJ2-1 | 13 | TRBV7-2 | ASSRLGGFYNEQF
TRBD2 | TRBJ2-2 | 16 | TRBV19 | ASSSPLASGSGYGELF
TRBD2 | TRBJ2-7 | 12 | TRBV5-1 | ASSYSGRSYEQY
TRBD2 | TRBJ2-2 | 14 | TRBV10-1 | AIEPSGRGQAGELF
- | TRBJ2-7 | 11 | TRBV18 | ASSQHRWHEQY
- | TRBJ1-5 | 12 | TRBV14 | ASSQGSGDQPQH
- | TRBJ2-3 | 14 | TRBV18 | ASSPAAGSLTDTQY
- | TRBJ1-3 | 9 | TRBV20-1 | SALSGNTIY
TRBD1 | TRBJ1-2 | 14 | TRBV3-1/TRBV3-2 | ASSQRYRGLPHGYT
- | TRBJ1-2 | 12 | TRBV27 | ASSLGVGGYGYT
TRBD1 | TRBJ1-5 | 14 | TRBV5-5 | ASSFRQGAINQPQH
- | TRBJ1-2 | 13 | TRBV4-3 | ASSQAPRQGYGYT
- | TRBJ1-1 | 12 | TRBV11-2 | ASSSRGGNTEAF
TRBD2 | TRBJ2-3 | 16 | TRBV7-7 | ASSLGVGGVGGTDTQY
TRBD2 | TRBJ2-7 | 13 | TRBV15 | ATSRDLASGYEQY
TRBD1 | TRBJ1-1 | 14 | TRBV5-1 | ASSPDRGQGITEAF
TRBD1 | TRBJ2-1 | 13 | TRBV27 | GTRGDSNSYNEQF
TRBD1 | TRBJ2-7 | 13 | TRBV9 | ASSVSTGTSYEQY
TRBD1 | TRBJ2-1 | 13 | TRBV7-6 | ASSSGTDITHEQF
- | TRBJ1-2 | 10 | TRBV7-8 | ASSLRPAGYT
TRBD1 | TRBJ1-1 | 14 | TRBV18 | ASSPPGRGTNTEAF
TRBD2 | TRBJ2-1 | 13 | TRBV24-1 | ATSDRREGPNEQF
- | TRBJ1-2 | 10 | TRBV7-2 | ASSFSGYGYT
- | TRBJ1-1 | 11 | TRBV10-2 | ASSEVPGTEAF
- | TRBJ1-6 | 14 | TRBV18 | ASSPKSTAGHSPLH
- | TRBJ1-6 | 13 | TRBV7-9 | ASSFTGSRVSPLH
TRBD1 | TRBJ2-3 | 13 | TRBV5-1 | ASSKILQGSDTQY
TRBD1 | TRBJ1-4 | 15 | TRBV19 | ASSTSMTGDKWYGLF
- | TRBJ2-3 | 13 | TRBV5-1 | ASSLGAGFRDTQY